This T cell receptor (beta chain) was profiled in a study of CD8+ T cells in alopecia areata. The overall study: Spontaneously alopecic C3H/HeJ graft donors, about 6-13 months old, gave skin to roughly 7-11-week-old female C3H/HeJ mice. Broader study findings: Normal scalp showed lower clonality than lesional scalp, especially alopecia totalis/universalis.

With regard to this clone: Its antigen remains unknown. Gene names follow the mouse nomenclature.

cDNA serving as the sequencing template came from extracted, reverse transcribed RNA. Method: immunoSEQ multiplex PCR; TCRdb's copy keeps in-frame clones and lacks some. The sample holds over 100,000 clones, and no clone turns up only once. The TCR sequence derives from a C3H/HeJ mouse with alopecia areata. For this mouse line, the MHC haplotype is H2-k. The sample comprised lesional skin.

The CDR3 DNA, read in part, is TGTGCCAGCGGTGGCGGCGGACAGGGGAGGGAT. It translates to CASGGGGQGRD. The whole CDR3 region reads CASGGGGQGRDEQYF. This sequence joins TRBV13-2 and TRBJ2-7, with TRBD1 identical over 9 bases. The read comes to an end 4 residues before the CDR3 does, leaving the germline J gene to fill in the end. The CDR3 extends over 15 amino acids. Per the germline V gene, CDR1 is NNHNN and CDR2 is SYGAGS (reference sequence).